These T cell receptor beta chains were read from a single sample in a study of metastatic and nonmetastatic thyroid tumors. TCRdb ran MiXCR on the PCR reads. This sample has 25,000 to 40,000 clones, with 7% to 9% found just once. Sequenced sample: blood. These receptors were taken from a female donor with papillary thyroid cancer or a benign thyroid nodule (not recorded which). Some clones in this sample may be carry-over from other donors' samples. Each CDR3 is given with its conserved first and last residue. The D gene is left open where the match is weak. Not every row has a clone size; where given, it reads once, few, many or a size class.

d_gene,v_gene,j_gene,abundance,CDR3aa,CDR3nt
-,TRBV9,TRBJ1-2,-,CASTPAYANYGYTF,TGTGCCAGCACCCCGGCCTATGCTAACTATGGCTACACCTTC
TRBD2,TRBV5-4,TRBJ2-7,-,CASSLRAGLAVEQYF,TGTGCCAGCAGCTTGAGGGCGGGACTAGCGGTAGAGCAGTACTTC
TRBD2,TRBV4-1,TRBJ2-3,many,CASSQDALAGVVDTQYF,TGCGCCAGCAGCCAAGATGCGCTAGCGGGAGTAGTAGATACGCAGTATTTT
TRBD1,TRBV12-3/TRBV12-4,TRBJ2-5,many,CASSKGQIETQYF,TGTGCCAGCAGTAAGGGACAGATAGAGACCCAGTACTTC
-,TRBV7-6,TRBJ1-1,many,CASSFSANTEAFF,TGTGCCAGCAGCTTCTCCGCAAACACTGAAGCTTTCTTT
-,TRBV7-9,TRBJ2-5,many,CASSTNSGQETQYF,TGTGCCAGCAGCACCAATAGCGGTCAAGAGACCCAGTACTTC
TRBD2,TRBV7-3,TRBJ2-1,many,CASSFSGKYNEQFF,TGTGCCAGCAGCTTTAGCGGGAAATACAATGAGCAGTTCTTC
TRBD2,TRBV5-1,TRBJ2-5,many,CASSLPRLAGVETQYF,TGCGCCAGCAGCTTGCCCAGACTAGCGGGAGTAGAGACCCAGTACTTC
-,TRBV11-2,TRBJ2-3,many,CASSLEPQREDTQYF,TGTGCCAGCAGCTTAGAGCCCCAGAGGGAGGATACGCAGTATTTT
-,TRBV7-3,TRBJ2-2,many,CASSLTIPLGVGPTGELFF,TGTGCCAGCAGCTTAACGATCCCTCTGGGAGTGGGGCCCACCGGGGAGCTGTTTTTT
-,TRBV5-4,TRBJ1-2,few,CASSLSGTGYGYTF,TGTGCCAGCAGCTTGTCCGGCACGGGCTATGGCTACACCTTC
-,TRBV6-1,TRBJ1-1,many,CASRPAGTLKAFF,TGTGCCAGCAGGCCAGCAGGGACCCTTAAAGCTTTCTTT
TRBD1,TRBV7-8,TRBJ2-7,many,CASSLASGQGFSYEQYF,TGTGCCAGCAGCTTAGCCTCTGGACAGGGGTTCTCCTACGAGCAGTACTTC
TRBD2,TRBV4-2,TRBJ2-3,-,CASSPGLAGGPWADTQYF,TGTGCCAGCAGCCCGGGACTAGCGGGAGGGCCCTGGGCAGATACGCAGTATTTT
-,TRBV20-1,TRBJ1-5,many,CSARVQISRSNQPQHF,TGCAGTGCTAGAGTTCAGATTAGTCGAAGCAATCAGCCCCAGCATTTT
TRBD2,TRBV11-2,TRBJ2-3,many,CASSPGTNSRTQYF,TGTGCCAGCAGCCCAGGGACTAACTCAAGGACGCAGTATTTT
-,TRBV5-1,TRBJ1-5,many,CASSSIPGPQQPQHF,TGCGCCAGCAGCTCGATCCCGGGCCCCCAGCAGCCCCAGCATTTT
TRBD1,TRBV27,TRBJ1-6,many,CASSRDRGSTPLHF,TGTGCCAGCAGTCGGGACAGGGGTTCGACACCCCTCCACTTT
-,TRBV12-3/TRBV12-4,TRBJ1-1,many,CASSLRGGGPLGEAFF,TGTGCCAGCAGTTTAAGGGGCGGGGGTCCATTAGGTGAAGCTTTCTTT
TRBD2,TRBV5-1,TRBJ2-1,many,CASSDLAGEYNEQFF,TGCGCCAGCAGCGACCTAGCGGGAGAGTATAATGAGCAGTTCTTC
TRBD1,TRBV19,TRBJ2-3,many,CASSDRGQGTQYF,TGTGCCAGTAGTGACAGGGGGCAGGGTACGCAGTATTTT
TRBD1,TRBV6-1,TRBJ1-4,many,CASRRQGGNEKLFF,TGTGCCAGCAGGAGACAGGGGGGGAATGAAAAACTGTTTTTT
-,TRBV18,TRBJ2-5,many,CASSPPGPSQETQYF,TGTGCCAGCTCACCACCGGGACCGAGCCAAGAGACCCAGTACTTC
TRBD1,TRBV7-9,TRBJ2-7,many,CASSFGTAYEQYF,TGTGCCAGCAGCTTTGGGACAGCCTACGAGCAGTACTTC
-,TRBV2,TRBJ1-1,many,CASRDRENTRAFF,TGTGCCAGCAGGGATAGGGAGAACACGAGAGCTTTCTTT
-,TRBV30,TRBJ1-2,many,CAWSVGRGYGYTF,TGTGCCTGGAGTGTTGGCAGGGGATATGGCTACACCTTC
-,TRBV29-1,TRBJ1-1,many,CSVGTGMNTEAFF,TGCAGCGTTGGAACAGGAATGAACACTGAAGCTTTCTTT